The 13 T cell receptor beta chains listed next were all sequenced from one sample in a study of CD8+ T cells in alopecia areata. RNA, once extracted, was reverse transcribed into cDNA for use as the sequencing template. Data came from immunoSEQ multiplex PCR; TCRdb stores just in-frame clones and leaves some out. The sample has a few hundred thousand clones, approximately 45% seen once. Treatment: oral pan-JAK inhibitor, 5-10 mg twice daily. The specimen was CD4+ T cells sorted from blood, collected around week 37, from a patient treated with tofacitinib. The receptors derive from a human donor with alopecia areata.

This clone was detected only a few times. The chain joins TRBV2 to TRBJ1-1; D not certain. Germline CDR1 reads SNHLY; CDR2 reads FYNNEI. Trimming stripped 5 bases from V and 0 bases from J, with 4 bases between. This CDR3 has 12 residues. The CDR3: CASSPVNTEAFF. For the CDR3, the DNA is TGTGCCAGCAGTCCAGTGAACACTGAAGCTTTCTTT. Based on the CDR3 plus reference TRBV2 and TRBJ1-1, the full variable domain is EPEVTQTPSHQVTQMGQEVILRCVPISNHLYFYWYRQILGQKVEFLVSFYNNEISEKSEIFDDQFSVERPDGSNFTLKIRSTKLEDSAMYFCASSPVNTEAFFGQGTRLTVV.

In regard to this clone: One end of the junction is discordant with germline, which a read error may explain. The chain couples TRBV11-2 to TRBJ2-1, with 8 bases aligning to TRBD2. CDR3 length: 15 residues. The germline CDR1 and CDR2 sequences are SGHAT and FQNNGV. The CDR3 is CASRLAGKGYNEQFF. As DNA, the CDR3 is TGTGCCAGCAGGTTAGCGGGAAAAGGGTACAATGAGCAGTTCTTC.

This clone was found a few times. The chain has TRBV7-9 and TRBJ2-6, with 7 bases that match TRBD1. Germline lookup yields CDR1 SEHNR and CDR2 FQNEAQ (reference sequence). V shed 5 bases and J 8 bases; nucleotides not matched to a gene: 9. This CDR3 region has 15 residues. CDR3 sequence: CASSITGQASNVLTF. The CDR3 bases are TGTGCCAGCAGCATCACTGGACAGGCCTCCAACGTCCTGACTTTC.

The V and J genes are TRBV28 and TRBJ2-1; 13 positions match TRBD2. The germline gives CDR1 MDHEN, CDR2 SYDVKM. The CDR3 contains 13 residues. V shed 2 bases and J 15 bases; nucleotides not matched to a gene: 4. The CDR3 nucleotides are TGTGCCAGCAGTTTAAGGACTAGCGGGAGTTGGTTCTTC. Its translation is CASSLRTSGSWFF. The complete variable domain, with remaining parts taken from reference TRBV28 and TRBJ2-1, reads DVKVTQSSRYLVKRTGEKVFLECVQDMDHENMFWYRQDPGLGLRLIYFSYDVKMKEKGDIPEGYSVSREKKERFSLILESASTNQTSMYLCASSLRTSGSWFFGPGTRLTVL.

J is TRBJ1-3 and V is TRBV7-2; D gene unclear. The CDR3 has 16 residues. Germline V CDR1 and CDR2: SGHTA, FQGNSA. Trimming shortened V by 2 bases and J by 2 bases, and 13 bases separated the two germline ends. CDR3 nucleotides: TGTGCCAGCAGCTTATGGGCAGGCGATACTGGAAACACCATATATTTT. Translating it yields CASSLWAGDTGNTIYF.

This clone was picked up a small number of times. V is TRBV29-1 and J is TRBJ2-7; tentatively, D is TRBD2 (5 bases). In germline, CDR1 is SQVTM, CDR2 ANQGSEA. This CDR3 has 13 amino acids. Trimming removed 7 bases at V and 4 bases at J, with 17 bases between. CDR3 sequence (DNA): TGCAGCGCCTTTGTCGGGGTAAGGTACGAGCAGTACTTC. Protein: CSAFVGVRYEQYF.

The gene calls are TRBV9 and TRBJ2-2; tentatively, D is TRBD1 (5 bases). Germline-derived CDR1 and CDR2 are SGDLS and YYNGEE. The CDR3 has 15 residues. V lost 0 bases, J lost 4 bases, and 10 bases lay in between. The CDR3 bases are TGTGCCAGCAGCGTAGAGGGGCCTTCCACCGGGGAGCTGTTTTTT. As protein: CASSVEGPSTGELFF.

The chain combines TRBV5-1 with TRBJ1-2, with D possibly TRBD1 on 6 matching bases. The CDR3 is made up of 13 amino acids. Germline CDR1 and CDR2: SGHRS and YFSETQ. The V end was cut by 4 bases, the J end by 7 bases, with 14 bases between. This CDR3 reads CASSPPGQLGYTF. The CDR3 bases are TGCGCCAGCAGCCCGCCCGGACAGCTTGGCTACACCTTC.

V usage is TRBV7-6 and J usage is TRBJ2-7; either TRBD1 or TRBD2 may supply D (5 bases each). The germline V gene encodes CDR1 SGHVS and CDR2 FNYEAQ. The CDR3 is made up of 11 amino acids. V was clipped by 8 bases and J by 7 bases, with 12 bases between them. The DNA for the CDR3 is TGTGCCAGCGGGACCTTGAGGGAGCAGTACTTC. This encodes CASGTLREQYF.

This clone was counted only a few times. This rearrangement joins TRBV19 to TRBJ1-1; 10 bases align to TRBD1. Germline-derived CDR1 and CDR2 are LNHDA and SQIVND (reference sequence). This CDR3 is built from 17 residues. After removal of 5 bases from V and 5 bases from J, the junction contained 14 bases not matched to a gene. The CDR3 reads CASSYTPRDRGGTEAFF. The DNA for the CDR3 is TGTGCCAGTAGTTACACACCCCGGGACAGGGGTGGAACTGAAGCTTTCTTT. Full variable domain (outside the CDR3, taken from reference TRBV19 and TRBJ1-1): DGGITQSPKYLFRKEGQNVTLSCEQNLNHDAMYWYRQDPGQGLRLIYYSQIVNDFQKGDIAEGYSVSREKKESFPLTVTSAQKNPTAFYLCASSYTPRDRGGTEAFFGQGTRLTVV.

The V and J genes are TRBV15 and TRBJ2-7; no definite D call. CDR3 length equals 12 residues. The V and J ends lost 1 base and 3 bases respectively, with 4 bases between them. The germline gives CDR1 LNHNV, CDR2 YYDKDF (reference sequence). The CDR3 here is CATSRGYYEQYF. In DNA form, the CDR3 reads TGTGCCACCAGCAGAGGCTACTACGAGCAGTACTTC.

The chain joins TRBV11-2 to TRBJ2-1, with 11 positions matching TRBD1. Germline V gene sequence: CDR1 SGHAT, CDR2 FQNNGV. The J segment lost 9 bases and the V segment lost 5 bases, leaving 6 bases of the junction unmatched. The CDR3 extends over 14 amino acids. The CDR3 DNA reads as TGTGCCAGCAGCCCCGGGACAGGGGGGGGTGAGCAGTTCTTC. It specifies CASSPGTGGGEQFF.

V usage is TRBV4-3 and J usage is TRBJ1-1, with D possibly matching TRBD1 (5 bases). V lost 1 base and J 4 bases, leaving 16 bases between the germline ends. The CDR3 covers 16 residues. From germline, CDR1 is LGHNA and CDR2 YSLEER. The CDR3 sequence: CASSQVRTTGFTEAFF. The CDR3 DNA follows: TGCGCCAGCAGCCAAGTAAGGACAACGGGATTCACTGAAGCTTTCTTT.